The 15 T cell receptor beta chains listed next were all sequenced from one sample in a study of T-cell memory formation after mild COVID-19. TCRdb used MiXCR to reprocess the 5' RACE reads, holding one entry per CDR3 protein. The sample consists of some 490,000 distinct CDR3 sequences, about 18% of them appearing once. The sample consisted of PBMCs or a T cell subset sorted from them (not recorded which). The source of these receptors is an adult woman who had mild COVID-19 (a few samples of this study predate the infection). Cell type and time point are not known.

This chain joins TRBV7-8 and TRBJ2-7; a weak D match, TRBD1 (5 bases). CDR1 is SGHVS and CDR2 is FQNEAQ in the germline V gene. The ends were cut back, 0 bases at V and 1 base at J, with 10 bases in the middle. The CDR3 spans 15 residues. The CDR3 protein is CASSLAGHGSYEQYV. CDR3 nucleotides: TGTGCCAGCAGCTTAGCCGGACACGGGTCCTACGAGCAGTACGTC.

This clonotype was found a few times. J is TRBJ2-3 and V is TRBV4-3; D is ambiguous. The germline CDR1 and CDR2 sequences are LGHNA and YSLEER. The CDR3 runs 14 residues. The V and J ends lost 4 bases and 1 base respectively, with 9 bases between them. CDR3 region: CASSLRSRTDTQYF. The CDR3 DNA is TGCGCCAGCAGCCTTCGGTCCCGCACAGATACGCAGTATTTT.

This clonotype was detected only a few times. V and J are TRBV7-3 and TRBJ1-1; tentative D call: TRBD1 (5 bases). CDR1 and CDR2 (germline): SGHTA, FQGTGA. V dropped 6 bases and J dropped 3 bases, with 14 bases sitting between them. This CDR3 spans 14 amino acids. DNA of the CDR3: TGTGCCAGCAGTCGATACGGAGGGGACACTGAAGCTTTCTTT. It codes for CASSRYGGDTEAFF.

V usage is TRBV27 and J usage is TRBJ1-1; D ambiguous. Germline V lookup: CDR1 MNHEY, CDR2 SMNVEV (reference sequence). The CDR3 length is 14 residues. V shed 6 bases and J shed 0 bases, with 11 bases lying between them. The CDR3 region has the DNA TGTGCCAGCAGAGGTAGGCACGTGAACACTGAAGCTTTCTTT. Translation gives CASRGRHVNTEAFF.

This clonotype has more than one count but fewer than ten. CDR3: CASLPTSGGVDTQYF. The DNA for the CDR3 is TGCGCCAGTCTGCCAACTAGCGGGGGAGTAGATACGCAGTATTTT. The rearrangement uses TRBV5-1 and TRBJ2-3; 11 bases are shared with TRBD2. V was clipped by 8 bases and J by 5 bases; unmatched bases: 10. The CDR3 is 15 amino acids. Germline V gene data show CDR1 as SGHRS and CDR2 as YFSETQ.

This clonotype has a count of ten or more. The rearrangement joins TRBV12-3 or TRBV12-4 to TRBJ2-3; D gene ambiguous. The length of the CDR3 is 12 residues. Trimming removed 5 bases at V and 2 bases at J, with 5 bases between. CDR3 loop: CASSPTTDTQYF. Here the CDR3 DNA reads TGTGCCAGCAGTCCCACCACAGATACGCAGTATTTT.

This clonotype showed up just a few times. V gene TRBV29-1 combines with J gene TRBJ2-2; D might be TRBD1 (6 bases). Trimming pared 4 bases from V and 6 bases from J, leaving 12 bases between. The CDR3 is 13 amino acids. The germline gives CDR1 SQVTM, CDR2 ANQGSEA. The CDR3 region has the DNA TGCAGCGTTGGGACAGTTCTCTCCGGGGAGCTGTTTTTT. It yields the protein CSVGTVLSGELFF.

This clonotype has more than one count but fewer than ten. The rearrangement uses TRBV18 and TRBJ1-1; D is undetermined. The V end lost 0 bases, the J end lost 4 bases, and 12 bases lay between the germline ends. This CDR3 region has 15 residues. Looked up from germline, CDR1 is KGHSH and CDR2 is LQKENI. CDR3 in amino acids: CASSPPALGGTEAFF. As DNA, the CDR3 is TGTGCCAGCTCACCACCGGCTTTAGGAGGCACTGAAGCTTTCTTT.

A few counts support this clonotype. The CDR3 nucleotides read TGTGCCAGCAGCCAACCCCGGGGGGCTGGAGGTACAGATACGCAGTATTTT. Residues: CASSQPRGAGGTDTQYF. The V call is TRBV7-6, the J call TRBJ2-3; perhaps TRBD2 as D (7 bases). The CDR3 is 17 residues long. Germline V CDR1 and CDR2: SGHVS, FNYEAQ. V gave up 5 bases and J gave up 3 bases, with 21 bases separating them.

This clonotype was counted only a few times. CDR3 loop: CSASTTGGVQPGYEQYF. CDR3 nucleotide sequence: TGCAGTGCTAGCACCACAGGCGGTGTGCAGCCCGGCTACGAGCAGTACTTC. The rearrangement links TRBV20-1 to TRBJ2-7; possible D gene TRBD1, 5 bases. Trimming removed 3 bases at V and 3 bases at J, with 24 bases between. Looked up from germline, CDR1 is DFQATT and CDR2 is SNEGSKA (reference sequence). The CDR3 totals 17 residues.

This clonotype was observed a few times. For the CDR3, the DNA is TGTGCCTGGACCCCCGCTATCTCCTACGAGCAGTACTTC. Translated, it gives CAWTPAISYEQYF. The chain uses TRBV30 and TRBJ2-7; no clear D gene. This CDR3 comprises 13 residues. Trimming took 4 bases from V and 0 from J, leaving 10 bases between them. Germline CDR1 is GTSNPN and CDR2 is SVGIG (reference sequence).

This clonotype was counted only a few times. This chain joins TRBV6-5 and TRBJ1-1; no firm D call. The CDR3 totals 13 residues. CDR1 and CDR2 (germline): MNHEY, SVGAGI. V gave up 5 bases and J gave up 11 bases, with 18 bases separating them. The CDR3 sequence is CASSTPGSYLAFF. For the CDR3, the DNA is TGTGCCAGCAGTACCCCGGGGTCTTATCTGGCTTTCTTT.

The V call is TRBV5-4, the J call TRBJ1-5, with D hard to call. The CDR3 sequence is 14 residues long. Trimming shortened V by 10 bases and J by 4 bases, and 18 bases separated the two germline ends. Per germline, CDR1 SGHNT and CDR2 YYREEE (reference sequence). CDR3 coding DNA: TGTGCCCGACGTCCTGTCCGTTCAAATCAGCCCCAGCATTTT. Amino acids: CARRPVRSNQPQHF.

This clonotype was observed a few times. The J gene is TRBJ1-5, the V gene TRBV4-1; 8 bases match TRBD1. V lost 1 base and J lost 1; bases outside the gene matches: 3. Germline V gene data show CDR1 as MGHRA and CDR2 as YSYEKL. The CDR3 has 16 residues. The CDR3 reads CASSQADRVSNQPQHF. The CDR3 DNA is TGCGCCAGCAGCCAAGCGGACAGGGTAAGCAATCAGCCCCAGCATTTT.

This clonotype was counted many times. The V and J genes are TRBV28 and TRBJ1-2; no definite D call. This CDR3 is built from 13 residues. Between the trimmed V and J ends, which lost 4 bases and 4 bases, there was a span of 10 bases. CDR1 and CDR2 (germline): MDHEN, SYDVKM. The CDR3, as DNA: TGTGCCAGCAGTTCCCATATGGGCTATGGCTACACCTTC. Amino acid sequence: CASSSHMGYGYTF.